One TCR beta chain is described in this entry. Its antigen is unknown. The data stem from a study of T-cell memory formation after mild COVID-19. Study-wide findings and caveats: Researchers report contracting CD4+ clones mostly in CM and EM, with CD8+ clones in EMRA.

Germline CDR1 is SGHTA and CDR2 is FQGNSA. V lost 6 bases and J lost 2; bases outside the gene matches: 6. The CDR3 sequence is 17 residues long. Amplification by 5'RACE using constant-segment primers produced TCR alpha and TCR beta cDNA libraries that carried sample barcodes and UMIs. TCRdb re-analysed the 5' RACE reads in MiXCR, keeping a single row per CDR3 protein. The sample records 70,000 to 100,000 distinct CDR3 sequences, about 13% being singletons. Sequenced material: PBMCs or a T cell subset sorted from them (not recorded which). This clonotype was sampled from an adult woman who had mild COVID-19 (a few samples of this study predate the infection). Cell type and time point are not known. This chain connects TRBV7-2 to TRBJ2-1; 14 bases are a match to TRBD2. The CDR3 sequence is CASSPGTSGGPYNEQFF. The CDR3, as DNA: TGTGCCAGCAGTCCAGGGACTAGCGGGGGCCCCTACAATGAGCAGTTCTTC.